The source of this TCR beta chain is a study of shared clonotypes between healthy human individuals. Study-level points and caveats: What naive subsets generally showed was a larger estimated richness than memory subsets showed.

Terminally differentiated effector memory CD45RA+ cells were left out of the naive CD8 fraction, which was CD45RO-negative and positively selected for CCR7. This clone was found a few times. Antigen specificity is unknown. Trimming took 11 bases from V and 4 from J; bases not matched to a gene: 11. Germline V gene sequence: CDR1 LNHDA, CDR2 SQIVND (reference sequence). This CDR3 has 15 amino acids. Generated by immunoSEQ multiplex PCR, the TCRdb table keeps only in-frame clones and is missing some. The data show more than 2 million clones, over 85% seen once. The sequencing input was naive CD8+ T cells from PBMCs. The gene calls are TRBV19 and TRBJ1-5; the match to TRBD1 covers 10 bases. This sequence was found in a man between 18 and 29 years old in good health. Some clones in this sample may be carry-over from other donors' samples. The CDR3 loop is CASSDRGKGNQPQHF. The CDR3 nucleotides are TGTGCCTCTTCGGACAGGGGGAAAGGAAATCAGCCCCAGCATTTT.